This T cell receptor (beta chain) was recovered during a study of blood T cells in healthy people across ages. A second PCR of 7 to 11 cycles used a sample-barcoded 5' primer and a J-beta primer mix. TCRdb re-called the 5' RACE reads through MiXCR, storing one row per CDR3 protein. The sample consists of almost 1 million distinct CDR3 sequences, roughly 51% of them appearing once. Looked up from germline, CDR1 is MDHEN and CDR2 is SYDVKM. CDR3 length: 15 amino acids. The V end was cut by 7 bases, the J end by 1 base, with 16 bases between. The sequencing sample was made of blood. This chain connects TRBV28 to TRBJ1-1; perhaps TRBD1 as D (5 bases). The TCR sequence derives from a woman aged 60 to 75 in good health. The CDR3 here is CASKPGGRRNTEAFF. The DNA for the CDR3 is TGTGCCAGCAAACCCGGGGGACGGAGGAACACTGAAGCTTTCTTT.